A single sample is the source of the 10 T cell receptor beta chains below, sequenced in a study of circulating CD8 cells and anti-PD-1 response in melanoma. From live CD3+CD8+TCRalphabeta+ cells, four PD-1 and/or TIGIT subsets were sorted. Using approximately 14 ng of total RNA, TCR libraries were made with the QIAseq Immune Repertoire TCR panel. One entry per CDR3 protein, called by TCRdb with MiXCR from the reads. Here the sample spans about 130 distinct CDR3 sequences, 4% being singletons. Material: CD8+ T cells from PBMCs, obtained at baseline or after one month of anti-PD-1 therapy (not recorded which). The receptors originated from a human donor with melanoma.

In its sample, this clonotype is large. The chain recombines TRBV2 with TRBJ1-1; D is ambiguous. The V end lost 11 bases, the J end lost 6 bases, and 19 bases lay between the germline ends. The CDR3 is 13 residues long. The germline gives CDR1 SNHLY, CDR2 FYNNEI. CDR3 amino acids: CAVPVGERSEAFF. CDR3 in DNA: TGTGCCGTCCCGGTCGGGGAAAGGTCTGAAGCTTTCTTT.

Relative to its sample, this clonotype is hyperexpanded. The rearrangement joins TRBV25-1 to TRBJ2-3; no definite D call. The length of the CDR3 is 12 residues. V lost 8 bases and J 1 base, leaving 7 bases between the germline ends. Germline V gives CDR1 MGHDK, CDR2 SYGVNS. CDR3 coding DNA: TGTGCCAGCGGATGGGGCACAGATACGCAGTATTTT. Its protein product is CASGWGTDTQYF.

By proportion, this clonotype is medium-sized. A much larger clone lies one base from this, so it may be a read error. The rearrangement joins TRBV4-3 to TRBJ1-4; possibly TRBD1 for D (5 bases). Germline V gene data show CDR1 as LGHNA and CDR2 as YSLEER. The CDR3 is 13 residues long. The CDR3 spells CASSQEAGERLFF. As DNA, the CDR3 is TGCGCCAGCAGCCAAGAGGCGGGGGAAAGACTGTTTTTT.

This clonotype qualifies as large (0.1 to 1%). The chain recombines TRBV27 with TRBJ2-2, with D hard to call. The germline V gene encodes CDR1 MNHEY and CDR2 SMNVEV (reference sequence). This CDR3 is built from 14 residues. V lost 4 bases and J 1 base, leaving 7 bases between the germline ends. CDR3 amino acids: CASSSHLNTGELFF. As DNA, the CDR3 is TGTGCCAGCAGTTCACACTTGAACACCGGGGAGCTGTTTTTT.

This chain links TRBV13 with TRBJ2-3; D is undetermined. There are 15 residues in the CDR3. CDR1 PRHDT and CDR2 FYEKMQ come from the germline V gene (reference sequence). The V end lost 3 bases, the J end lost 4 bases, and 14 bases lay between the germline ends. The CDR3 bases are TGTGCCAGCAGCTTTAGGTCCCATTGGGCAGATACGCAGTATTTT. This encodes CASSFRSHWADTQYF.

This clonotype is labeled large. The gene calls are TRBV9 and TRBJ2-2; TRBD1 aligns across 8 bases. CDR1 is SGDLS and CDR2 is YYNGEE in the germline V gene. V gave up 3 bases and J gave up 0 bases; unmatched junction bases: 10. The CDR3 spans 18 residues. The CDR3 is CASSASPQGAANTGELFF. The CDR3 coding sequence is TGTGCCAGCAGCGCTTCGCCCCAGGGGGCGGCGAACACCGGGGAGCTGTTTTTT. The complete variable domain, with remaining parts taken from reference TRBV9 and TRBJ2-2, reads DSGVTQTPKHLITATGQRVTLRCSPRSGDLSVYWYQQSLDQGLQFLIQYYNGEERAKGNILERFSAQQFPDLHSELNLSSLELGDSALYFCASSASPQGAANTGELFFGEGSRLTVL.

By sample fraction, this clonotype is large. The rearrangement uses TRBV11-2 and TRBJ2-1; 8 bases fit TRBD2. The CDR3 has 14 amino acids. V lost 0 bases and J lost 7; bases outside the gene matches: 2. Germline V gives CDR1 SGHAT, CDR2 FQNNGV. The CDR3 reads CASSLDSGGNEQFF. CDR3 in DNA: TGTGCCAGCAGCTTAGATTCGGGAGGGAATGAGCAGTTCTTC. Full variable domain (outside the CDR3, taken from reference TRBV11-2 and TRBJ2-1): EAGVAQSPRYKIIEKRQSVAFWCNPISGHATLYWYQQILGQGPKLLIQFQNNGVVDDSQLPKDRFSAERLKGVDSTLKIQPAKLEDSAVYLCASSLDSGGNEQFFGPGTRLTVL.

This clonotype is judged hyperexpanded. The V and J genes are TRBV2 and TRBJ1-1; D not certain. Germline CDR1 and CDR2: SNHLY and FYNNEI. V gave up 11 bases and J gave up 5 bases, with 18 bases separating them. The CDR3 loop spans 13 amino acids. The CDR3 DNA is TGTGCCGTCCTGGTCGGGGAAAGGACTGAAGCTTTCTTT. It encodes CAVLVGERTEAFF.

This clonotype is large in the sample. This chain joins TRBV27 and TRBJ2-1, with D perhaps matching TRBD1 (6 bases). The CDR3 runs to 13 residues. The V gene's germline CDR1 is MNHEY and CDR2 SMNVEV (reference sequence). The V gene lost 8 bases and the J gene lost 4 bases, with 12 bases spanning the gap. The CDR3 is CASALGAYNEQFF. DNA of the CDR3: TGTGCCAGCGCACTGGGGGCTTACAATGAGCAGTTCTTC.

This clonotype is classed as hyperexpanded (1% or more). The chain joins TRBV19 to TRBJ2-1; D uncertain. This CDR3 is 13 amino acids long. The germline V gene has CDR1 LNHDA and CDR2 SQIVND (reference sequence). The CDR3 DNA is TGTGGGTCTCGGTCCCCTCTCTACAATGAGCAGTTCTTC. It encodes CGSRSPLYNEQFF. The complete variable domain, with remaining parts taken from reference TRBV19 and TRBJ2-1, reads DGGITQSPKYLFRKEGQNVTLSCEQNLNHDAMYWYRQDPGQGLRLIYYSQIVNDFQKGDIAEGYSVSREKKESFPLTVTSAQKNPTAFYLCGSRSPLYNEQFFGPGTRLTVL.